The rows below give T cell receptor beta chains drawn from one sample of a study of cytomegalovirus exposure and HLA in healthy donors. Measured with immunoSEQ multiplex PCR; TCRdb has only the in-frame clones, and not every one. This sample carries some 150,000 clones, approximately 85% of them seen once, and the ten largest clones take roughly 6.7%. Sequencing used PBMCs. The source is a man aged 50 to 59 in good health and CMV-seropositive. Both conserved end residues are part of each CDR3. A D gene is named only where the DNA matches it firmly. Size is omitted from some rows. Given values are once, few, many or a class for expanded clones.

v_call	j_call	clone_size	d_call	cdr3_aa	cdr3_nt
TRBV5-1	TRBJ2-1	NA	TRBD2	CASSLTSGRTYNEQFF	TGCGCCAGCAGCTTGACTAGCGGCAGAACCTACAATGAGCAGTTCTTC
TRBV2	TRBJ1-5	NA	NA	CASSGRQPNQPQHF	TGTGCCAGCAGTGGTAGACAGCCCAATCAGCCCCAGCATTTT
TRBV4-2	TRBJ1-4	NA	TRBD1	CASSLTDRAEKLFF	TGTGCCAGCAGCCTGACGGACAGGGCGGAAAAACTGTTTTTT
TRBV7-9	TRBJ2-7	NA	NA	CSSSLGANEQYF	TGTTCCAGCAGCTTAGGGGCAAACGAGCAGTACTTC
TRBV5-4	TRBJ2-3	NA	NA	CASSLVSASDTQYF	TGTGCCAGCAGCTTGGTTAGTGCTTCAGATACGCAGTATTTT
TRBV18	TRBJ1-3	NA	NA	CASSPEGNTIYF	TGTGCCAGCTCCCCCGAGGGAAACACCATATATTTT
TRBV28	TRBJ1-5	NA	NA	CASPTADQPQHF	TGTGCCAGCCCGACGGCGGATCAGCCCCAGCATTTT
TRBV9	TRBJ2-3	NA	NA	CASSPRAGNTDTQYF	TGTGCCAGCAGCCCCAGGGCAGGGAACACAGATACGCAGTATTTT
TRBV29-1	TRBJ1-1	once	TRBD1	CSVEGQGRNTEAFF	TGCAGCGTTGAGGGACAGGGTAGAAACACTGAAGCTTTCTTT
TRBV6-1	TRBJ1-1	few	NA	CASSERERSTEAFF	TGTGCCAGCAGTGAAAGGGAGAGGAGCACTGAAGCTTTCTTT
TRBV6-6	TRBJ2-2	NA	NA	CASSPGSGELFF	TGTGCCAGCAGTCCAGGGTCCGGGGAGCTGTTTTTT
TRBV30	TRBJ2-5	once	NA	CAWSVRGGLEQYF	TGTGCCTGGAGTGTAAGGGGGGGGTTGGAGCAGTACTTC
TRBV5-4	TRBJ2-3	NA	TRBD2	CASRPPSGPSTDTQYF	TGTGCCAGCAGACCCCCTAGCGGGCCTAGCACAGATACGCAGTATTTT
TRBV29-1	TRBJ2-1	NA	TRBD1	CSAGQTNEQFF	TGCAGCGCGGGACAGACAAATGAGCAGTTCTTC
TRBV21-1	TRBJ2-5	NA	NA	CASSKGTGTGEVGRETQYF	TGTGCCAGCAGCAAGGGAACCGGGACAGGGGAAGTAGGGCGGGAGACCCAGTACTTC
TRBV6-6	TRBJ2-7	NA	TRBD2	CASSVTSGSGHEQYF	TGTGCCAGCAGTGTGACTAGCGGGAGCGGACACGAGCAGTACTTC
TRBV18	TRBJ2-7	few	NA	CASSPETVYEQYF	TGTGCCAGCTCACCCGAGACAGTTTACGAGCAGTACTTC
TRBV15	TRBJ1-5	NA	TRBD1	CATSRVTGGGQPQHF	TGTGCCACCAGCAGAGTAACAGGGGGTGGACAGCCCCAGCATTTT
TRBV10-3	TRBJ2-6	NA	TRBD1	CAISEYPGGVVSGANVLTF	TGTGCCATCAGTGAGTACCCAGGGGGAGTAGTGTCTGGGGCCAACGTCCTGACTTTC
TRBV4-1	TRBJ2-5	NA	NA	CASSQAGLYQETQYF	TGCGCCAGCAGCCAAGCGGGACTTTACCAAGAGACCCAGTACTTC
TRBV10-3	TRBJ2-1	NA	TRBD2	CAISLSGTSGRASYNEQFF	TGTGCCATCTCCTTATCCGGGACTAGCGGGAGGGCCTCCTACAATGAGCAGTTCTTC
TRBV7-9	TRBJ1-1	NA	TRBD1	CASSLTGSTEAFF	TGTGCCAGCAGCCTGACAGGGTCCACTGAAGCTTTCTTT
TRBV7-9	TRBJ2-7	NA	TRBD1	CASSLGQGVFYEQYF	TGTGCCAGCAGCTTAGGACAGGGGGTGTTCTACGAGCAGTACTTC
TRBV6-5	TRBJ2-7	NA	TRBD2	CASIPPGGGEQYF	TGTGCCAGCATCCCCCCGGGAGGGGGAGAGCAGTACTTC
TRBV6-6	TRBJ2-2	NA	TRBD2	CASSQGLAKNTGELFF	TGTGCCAGCAGTCAGGGACTAGCGAAGAACACCGGGGAGCTGTTTTTT
TRBV27	TRBJ2-2	NA	NA	CASTSGLENGELFF	TGTGCCAGCACTTCAGGGCTGGAGAACGGGGAGCTGTTTTTT
TRBV5-4	TRBJ1-6	NA	NA	CASSLAASSYNSPLHF	TGTGCCAGCAGCTTGGCCGCCAGCTCCTATAATTCACCCCTCCACTTT
TRBV7-9	TRBJ2-3	NA	TRBD2	CSSSLDGRAPPDTQYF	TGTTCCAGCAGCTTAGATGGGAGGGCCCCCCCAGATACGCAGTATTTT
TRBV2	TRBJ1-5	NA	NA	CASSGDINQPQHF	TGTGCCAGCAGTGGGGACATCAATCAGCCCCAGCATTTT
TRBV5-4	TRBJ2-7	NA	TRBD2	CASTRTSGDPSSYEQYF	TGTGCCAGCACCCGGACTAGCGGGGACCCTAGCTCCTACGAGCAGTACTTC
TRBV14	TRBJ2-2	NA	TRBD2	CASSQDLSGGPAGELFF	TGTGCCAGCAGCCAAGATCTTTCGGGAGGGCCCGCCGGGGAGCTGTTTTTT
TRBV10-2	TRBJ2-7	NA	TRBD2	CASSVGTSGRYEQYF	TGCGCCAGCAGTGTCGGGACTAGCGGGAGATACGAGCAGTACTTC
TRBV5-1	TRBJ2-2	NA	NA	CASSLDRANTGELFF	TGCGCCAGCAGCTTGGACAGGGCGAACACCGGGGAGCTGTTTTTT
TRBV5-5	TRBJ2-7	NA	NA	CASSGDSDYTEYF	TGTGCCAGCAGCGGGGACTCAGATTATACGGAGTACTTC
TRBV7-8	TRBJ1-1	NA	NA	CASSRGTGMNTEAFF	TGTGCCAGCAGCCGAGGAACGGGAATGAACACTGAAGCTTTCTTT
TRBV29-1	TRBJ2-7	few	TRBD1	CSVGGTGSYEQYF	TGCAGCGTTGGGGGGACAGGGTCCTACGAGCAGTACTTC
TRBV5-4	TRBJ2-1	NA	NA	CASSSREQGANEQFF	TGTGCCAGCAGCTCCCGTGAGCAGGGTGCCAATGAGCAGTTCTTC
TRBV10-3	TRBJ2-3	NA	TRBD2	CATTGGMSHTDTQYF	TGTGCCACCACCGGGGGGATGTCACACACAGATACGCAGTATTTT
TRBV15	TRBJ2-5	NA	TRBD2	CATSRDGLAGGPLAPQYF	TGTGCCACCAGCAGAGATGGACTAGCGGGAGGCCCTTTGGCGCCCCAGTACTTC
TRBV5-4	TRBJ1-4	once	NA	CASSLGSPRNEKLFF	TGTGCCAGCAGCTTGGGGTCCCCGAGGAATGAAAAACTGTTTTTT
TRBV5-1	TRBJ2-1	NA	TRBD2	CASSLKRENPHEQFF	TGCGCCAGCAGCTTAAAGCGGGAGAACCCCCATGAGCAGTTCTTC
TRBV27	TRBJ2-3	few	TRBD2	CASSSRLASTDTQYF	TGTGCCAGCAGTTCCCGACTAGCGAGCACAGATACGCAGTATTTT
TRBV9	TRBJ1-1	NA	NA	CASSAEIRGTEAFF	TGTGCCAGCAGCGCGGAGATTAGGGGGACAGAAGCTTTCTTT
TRBV11-2	TRBJ2-7	NA	TRBD2	CASSSLAGATYEQYF	TGTGCCAGCAGCTCGCTAGCGGGAGCAACATACGAGCAGTACTTC
TRBV27	TRBJ2-3	NA	NA	CASSSPAAGRTDTQYF	TGTGCCAGCAGCTCGCCGGCGGCGGGACGCACAGATACGCAGTATTTT
TRBV6-5	TRBJ1-2	medium-sized	NA	CASSYSKAVGSYGYTF	TGTGCCAGCAGTTACTCGAAGGCAGTCGGGAGCTATGGCTACACCTTC
TRBV5-1	TRBJ1-4	NA	NA	CASSRGGANEKLFF	TGCGCCAGCAGCCGGGGGGGGGCTAATGAAAAACTGTTTTTT
TRBV7-6	TRBJ2-6	once	NA	CASSPRGSGANVLTF	TGTGCCAGCAGCCCCAGGGGCTCTGGGGCCAACGTCCTGACTTTC